Reported below is one T cell receptor beta chain. Its matching antigen is unknown. The sample belongs to a study of early T cells in non-severe SARS-CoV-2 infection. As for the study in general: The sequenced material was bulk RNA from unsorted whole blood, and its chains were unpaired. Findings of the study overall: VDJdb matches were skewed toward anti-spike CD8 T cell responses.

The CDR3 consists of 15 residues. Germline V gene sequence: CDR1 MNHNY, CDR2 SVGAGI (reference sequence). The V end lost 2 bases, the J end lost 0 bases, and 11 bases lay between the germline ends. cDNA molecules, individually, were tagged with unique molecular identifiers. TCRdb processed the 5' RACE reads anew with MiXCR; each CDR3 protein has one entry. Of under 45,000 distinct CDR3 sequences listed, 11% are singletons. The TCR comes from an adult who was a healthcare worker with PCR-confirmed SARS-CoV-2 infection or an uninfected control (not recorded which). The rearrangement links TRBV6-6 to TRBJ2-7; D gene unclear. Sequences were obtained from whole blood. DNA of the CDR3: TGTGCCAGCAGTTACCCAACAATGCTCTCCTACGAGCAGTACTTC. It is translated as CASSYPTMLSYEQYF.